The 11 T cell receptor beta chains reported below all come from one sample, sequenced in a study of beta chain features in type 1 diabetes (dated by TCRdb to 2017 to 2018). Libraries were built with the immunoSEQ multiplex PCR assay. All of the isolated RNA was reverse transcribed with the High Capacity cDNA Reverse Transcription Kit, so expressed TCRB transcripts were sequenced. As stored in TCRdb, this immuneACCESS dataset retains in-frame rearrangements with V and J assigned. A fraction of the clones does not appear; measured against another copy, unresolved V genes explain less than half of the discrepancy, and the remainder lacks a known reason. Present in this sample are about 150,000 clones, around 8% of which were seen just once. The top ten constitute 0.55% to 0.65% of the sample. The specimen sequenced was central memory CD4+ T cells from blood. The source of these receptors is a man aged 18-30 years in good health.

In this sample, this clone turned up a few times. The DNA for the CDR3 is TGTGCCAGCGCCCACCTAAGGGGTCAGCCCCAGCATTTT. It yields the protein CASAHLRGQPQHF. The chain joins TRBV27 to TRBJ1-5, with a possible D match to TRBD1 (5 bases). This CDR3 is built from 13 residues. Trimming pared 8 bases from V and 6 bases from J, leaving 14 bases between. CDR1 is MNHEY and CDR2 is SMNVEV in the germline V gene (reference sequence).

This clone has a handful of counts. The J gene is TRBJ2-1, the V gene TRBV18, with 9 bases fitting TRBD2. Trimming removed 3 bases from V and 4 bases from J; junction bases left unmatched: 4. The CDR3 contains 15 residues. The germline gives CDR1 KGHSH, CDR2 LQKENI. CDR3 sequence reads: CASSPGLALYNEQFF. In nucleotides, the CDR3 is TGTGCCAGCTCACCGGGACTAGCTCTGTACAATGAGCAGTTCTTC.

This clone was seen many times. This rearrangement joins TRBV7-9 to TRBJ1-5; 8 positions agree with TRBD1. This CDR3 contains 16 residues. The trim removed 5 bases at V and 0 bases at J, leaving 6 bases unmatched. Germline V gene data show CDR1 as SEHNR and CDR2 as FQNEAQ (reference sequence). The chain's CDR3 is CASSASQGASNQPQHF. The CDR3 nucleotides are TGTGCCAGCAGCGCGTCGCAGGGGGCTAGCAATCAGCCCCAGCATTTT.

In this sample, this clone turned up a few times. This sequence joins TRBV6-1 and TRBJ1-2, with 7 bases matching TRBD1. Per germline, CDR1 MNHNS and CDR2 SASEGT. V shed 0 bases, J shed 6 bases, and the junction held 10 bases outside the gene matches. The CDR3 sequence is 16 residues long. CDR3 residues: CASSEALGRGTNGYTF. Here the CDR3 DNA reads TGTGCCAGCAGTGAAGCGCTGGGCAGGGGGACGAATGGCTACACCTTC.

The V call is TRBV14, the J call TRBJ2-7; D may be TRBD1 (5 bases). Trimming left V 1 base short and J 11 bases short, with 15 bases between. Germline V gene lookup returns CDR1 SGHDN and CDR2 FVKESK. This CDR3 has 13 amino acids. The DNA of the CDR3 is TGTGCCAGCAGCCAAGTTCCGACAGAGCCCAAGTACTTC. Translation: CASSQVPTEPKYF.

This clone was picked up many times. The genes are TRBV29-1 and TRBJ1-2; 7 nucleotides align to TRBD1. The trim removed 6 bases at V and 3 bases at J, leaving 7 bases unmatched. This CDR3 is 13 amino acids long. Germline V CDR1 and CDR2: SQVTM, ANQGSEA. The CDR3 DNA reads TGCAGCGTGTCCGGGACAGCTTACTATGGCTACACCTTC. Translating it yields CSVSGTAYYGYTF. Complete variable domain (other parts from reference TRBV29-1 and TRBJ1-2): SAVISQKPSRDICQRGTSLTIQCQVDSQVTMMFWYRQQPGQSLTLIATANQGSEATYESGFVIDKFPISRPNLTFSTLTVSNMSPEDSSIYLCSVSGTAYYGYTFGSGTRLTVV.

The CDR3 here is CAWSPMGGMNTEAFF. As DNA, the CDR3 is TGTGCCTGGAGTCCCATGGGGGGTATGAACACTGAAGCTTTCTTT. The chain joins TRBV30 to TRBJ1-1, with D perhaps TRBD1 (5 bases). The germline V and J ends were trimmed by 2 bases and 0 bases, with 13 bases remaining between them. CDR1 is GTSNPN, CDR2 SVGIG, per germline (reference sequence). This CDR3 comprises 15 residues.

This clone was detected a few times. V gene TRBV27 combines with J gene TRBJ1-5, with 10 bases that match TRBD1. Germline V lookup: CDR1 MNHEY, CDR2 SMNVEV (reference sequence). V lost 10 bases, J lost 5 bases, and 8 bases stayed unmatched. The CDR3 spans 14 residues. CDR3 sequence: CATHGTGEHQPQHF. In DNA, the CDR3 is TGTGCCACCCACGGGACAGGGGAGCATCAGCCCCAGCATTTT.

The J gene is TRBJ2-4, the V gene TRBV6-6; 10 bases map to TRBD1. V gave up 6 bases and J gave up 6 bases; unmatched junction bases: 2. There are 13 residues in the CDR3. Germline CDR1 and CDR2: MNHNY and SVGAGI (reference sequence). The CDR3 bases are TGTGCCAGCAGGCGGGACAGGGGAAACATTCAGTACTTC. Translation: CASRRDRGNIQYF.

This clone occurred a few times. The V gene is TRBV11-1, the J gene TRBJ2-1; a weak D match, TRBD1 (6 bases). V lost 1 base and J 0 bases, leaving 10 bases between the germline ends. The CDR3 loop spans 16 amino acids. The germline gives CDR1 SGHAT, CDR2 FQDESV (reference sequence). CDR3 nucleotide sequence: TGTGCCAGCAGCTTAGGAACAGGGAGCTCCTACAATGAGCAGTTCTTC. Translated, it gives CASSLGTGSSYNEQFF.

The J gene is TRBJ1-2, the V gene TRBV30; 7 nucleotides align to TRBD1. CDR3 length: 13 residues. The V gene end was trimmed by 0 bases and the J gene end by 8 bases; junction bases not matched to a gene: 6. Germline values: CDR1 GTSNPN, CDR2 SVGIG (reference sequence). The CDR3 loop is CAWSVMTGNGYTF. The CDR3 DNA reads as TGTGCCTGGAGTGTGATGACAGGGAACGGCTACACCTTC.